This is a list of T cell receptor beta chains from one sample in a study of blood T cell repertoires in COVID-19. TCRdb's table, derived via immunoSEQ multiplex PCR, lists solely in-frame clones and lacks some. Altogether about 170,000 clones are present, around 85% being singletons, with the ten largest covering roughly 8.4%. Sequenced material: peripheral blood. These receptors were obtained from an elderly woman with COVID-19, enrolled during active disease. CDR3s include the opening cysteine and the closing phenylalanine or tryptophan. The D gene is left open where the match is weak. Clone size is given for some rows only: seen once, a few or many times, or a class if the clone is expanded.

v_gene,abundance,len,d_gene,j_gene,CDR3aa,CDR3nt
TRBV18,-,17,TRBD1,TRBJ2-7,CASSPLPVGTGPYEQYF,TGTGCCAGCTCACCTCTACCCGTCGGGACAGGGCCCTACGAGCAGTACTTC
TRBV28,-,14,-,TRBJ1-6,CASSSRIYNSPLHF,TGTGCCAGCAGTTCCCGTATCTATAATTCACCCCTCCACTTT
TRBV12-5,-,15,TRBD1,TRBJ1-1,CASGLVLGGVAEAFF,TGTGCTAGTGGTTTGGTCTTAGGGGGCGTGGCTGAAGCTTTCTTT
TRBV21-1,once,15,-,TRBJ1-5,CASRGWGQGHQPQHF,TGTGCCAGCAGGGGGTGGGGACAGGGGCATCAGCCCCAGCATTTT
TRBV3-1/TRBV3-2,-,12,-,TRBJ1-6,CASSQVRSPLHF,TGTGCCAGCAGCCAAGTGAGATCACCCCTCCACTTT
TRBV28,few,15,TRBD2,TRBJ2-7,CASSSPGRSPYEQYF,TGTGCCAGCAGTTCCCCCGGGAGGAGCCCCTACGAGCAGTACTTC
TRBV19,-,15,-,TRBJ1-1,CASSIRGVLITEAFF,TGTGCCAGTAGTATTCGGGGGGTCTTGATCACTGAAGCTTTCTTT
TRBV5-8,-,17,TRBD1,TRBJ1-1,CASSLETGGHRNTEAFF,TGTGCCAGCAGCTTGGAGACAGGGGGCCATCGGAACACTGAAGCTTTCTTT
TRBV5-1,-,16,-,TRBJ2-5,CASSSGTSKAQETQYF,TGCGCCAGCAGCTCTGGGACATCTAAGGCGCAAGAGACCCAGTACTTC
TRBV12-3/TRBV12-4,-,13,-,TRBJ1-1,CASSFLISTEAFF,TGTGCCAGCAGTTTTCTCATCAGCACTGAAGCTTTCTTT
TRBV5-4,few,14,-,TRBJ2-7,CASSLDSDSYEQYF,TGTGCCAGCAGTCTGGACTCGGACAGCTACGAGCAGTACTTC
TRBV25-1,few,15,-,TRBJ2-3,CASSESTIVSDTQYF,TGTGCCAGCAGTGAATCTACTATAGTTAGTGATACGCAGTATTTT
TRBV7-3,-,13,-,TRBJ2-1,CASSYPGLGEQFF,TGTGCCAGCAGCTACCCAGGACTGGGGGAGCAGTTCTTC
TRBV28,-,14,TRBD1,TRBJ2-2,CASRDRGRTGELFF,TGTGCCAGTCGCGACAGGGGGCGTACCGGGGAGCTGTTTTTT
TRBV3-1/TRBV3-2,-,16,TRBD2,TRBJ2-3,CASSRRLAGYTDTQYF,TGTGCCAGCAGCCGGAGACTAGCGGGTTACACAGATACGCAGTATTTT
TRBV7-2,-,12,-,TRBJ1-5,CASGPGGGSQHF,TGTGCCAGCGGCCCCGGGGGTGGTAGTCAGCATTTT
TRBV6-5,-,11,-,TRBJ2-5,CAAWAQETQYF,TGTGCCGCCTGGGCACAAGAGACCCAGTACTTC
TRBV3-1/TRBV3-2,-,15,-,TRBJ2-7,CASSHHGTGLEEQYF,TGTGCCAGCAGCCACCACGGCACGGGGTTGGAAGAGCAGTACTTC
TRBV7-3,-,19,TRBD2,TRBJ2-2,CASSLAPLAGGRAGGELFF,TGTGCCAGCAGCTTAGCCCCCCTAGCGGGAGGGCGGGCAGGCGGGGAGCTGTTTTTT
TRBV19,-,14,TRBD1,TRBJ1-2,CASSTGEENYGYTF,TGTGCCAGCTCCACAGGGGAGGAAAACTATGGCTACACCTTC
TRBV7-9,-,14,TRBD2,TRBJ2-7,CASSPSGRPYEQYF,TGTGCCAGCAGCCCTAGCGGCCGACCCTACGAGCAGTACTTC
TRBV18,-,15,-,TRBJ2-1,CASSPPGTTYNEQFF,TGTGCCAGCTCACCACCGGGGACAACCTACAATGAGCAGTTCTTC
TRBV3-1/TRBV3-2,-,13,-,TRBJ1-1,CASSPGSNTEAFF,TGTGCCAGCAGCCCCGGGTCCAACACTGAAGCTTTCTTT
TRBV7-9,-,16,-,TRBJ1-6,CASSQLESSYNSPLHF,TGTGCCAGCAGCCAGCTGGAGAGCTCCTATAATTCACCCCTCCACTTT
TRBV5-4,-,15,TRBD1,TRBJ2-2,CASSLQGRNTGELFF,TGTGCCAGCAGCTTACAGGGGAGGAACACCGGGGAGCTGTTTTTT
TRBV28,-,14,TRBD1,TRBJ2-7,CASSLPGQGYEQYF,TGTGCCAGCAGTCTTCCGGGACAGGGATACGAGCAGTACTTC
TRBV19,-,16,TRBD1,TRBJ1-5,CASSKETGGRGQPQHF,TGTGCCAGTAGCAAGGAGACAGGGGGTCGTGGTCAGCCCCAGCATTTT
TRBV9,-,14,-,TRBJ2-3,CASRGPSTHDTQYF,TGTGCCAGCAGGGGCCCCTCTACACACGATACGCAGTATTTT
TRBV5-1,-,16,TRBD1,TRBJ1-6,CASSLALQGQGRPLHF,TGCGCCAGCAGCTTGGCCTTACAGGGGCAGGGGAGACCCCTCCACTTT
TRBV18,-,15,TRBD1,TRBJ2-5,CASSPRDRVQETQYF,TGTGCCAGCTCACCCCGGGACAGGGTACAAGAGACCCAGTACTTC
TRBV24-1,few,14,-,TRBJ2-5,CATSDLGGSETQYF,TGTGCCACCAGTGATTTAGGAGGGAGTGAGACCCAGTACTTC
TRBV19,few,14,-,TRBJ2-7,CASSVQPGSYEQYF,TGTGCCAGTAGTGTACAGCCGGGGTCCTACGAGCAGTACTTC
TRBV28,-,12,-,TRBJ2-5,CASCPGQETQYF,TGTGCCAGCTGCCCAGGGCAAGAGACCCAGTACTTC
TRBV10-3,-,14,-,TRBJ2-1,CAISDQGSDNEQFF,TGTGCCATCAGTGACCAGGGGTCGGACAATGAGCAGTTCTTC
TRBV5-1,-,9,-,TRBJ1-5,CARSQPQHF,TGCGCCCGGAGTCAGCCCCAGCATTTT
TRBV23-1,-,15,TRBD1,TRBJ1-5,CGPRQGEGSNQPQHF,TGCGGCCCAAGACAGGGGGAAGGAAGCAATCAGCCCCAGCATTTT
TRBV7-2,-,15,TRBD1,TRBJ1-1,CASSLARTGVGEAFF,TGTGCCAGCAGCTTAGCGAGGACAGGGGTGGGGGAAGCTTTCTTT
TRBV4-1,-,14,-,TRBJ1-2,CASSQDSVPRGYTF,TGCGCCAGCAGCCAAGATTCCGTGCCCCGGGGCTACACCTTC
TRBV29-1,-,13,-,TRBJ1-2,CSVVGSKIYGYTF,TGCAGCGTTGTGGGCAGCAAGATCTATGGCTACACCTTC
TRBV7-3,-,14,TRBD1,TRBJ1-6,CASSLGGTGSPLHF,TGTGCCAGCAGCTTGGGGGGGACAGGGTCACCCCTCCACTTT
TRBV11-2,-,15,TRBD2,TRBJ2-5,CASSLSAGGSETQYF,TGTGCCAGCAGCTTAAGCGCGGGGGGGTCAGAGACCCAGTACTTC
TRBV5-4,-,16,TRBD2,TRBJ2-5,CASSFGTSGEPETQYF,TGTGCCAGCAGCTTTGGGACTAGCGGGGAACCGGAGACCCAGTACTTC
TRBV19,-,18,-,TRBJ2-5,CARPTKTGVKAVLETQYF,TGTGCCAGACCCACCAAGACGGGAGTTAAGGCGGTGTTGGAGACCCAGTACTTC
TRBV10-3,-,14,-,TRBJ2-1,CAISESGAGDEQFF,TGTGCCATCAGTGAGTCGGGAGCCGGAGATGAGCAGTTCTTC